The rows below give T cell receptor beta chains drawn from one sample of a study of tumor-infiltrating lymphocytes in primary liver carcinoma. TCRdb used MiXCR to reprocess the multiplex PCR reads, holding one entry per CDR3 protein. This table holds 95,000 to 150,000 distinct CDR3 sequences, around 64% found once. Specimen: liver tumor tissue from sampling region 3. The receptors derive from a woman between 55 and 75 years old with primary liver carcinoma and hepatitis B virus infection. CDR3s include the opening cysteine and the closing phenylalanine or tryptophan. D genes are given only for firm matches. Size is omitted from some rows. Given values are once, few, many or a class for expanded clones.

DNA: TGTGTCAGCGATCAGGCAGGATCGTATGGTTACACCTTC
CDR3: CVSDQAGSYGYTF
size: -
J: TRBJ1-2
D: -
V: TRBV11-2

DNA: TGTGCCAGCAGCTTAGTACGGGGTGGACTAGCGGGAGAGACCCAGTACTTC
CDR3: CASSLVRGGLAGETQYF
size: -
J: TRBJ2-5
D: TRBD2
V: TRBV7-9

DNA: TGTACCAGCAGCTCCCCCGTGGAGGTTCGGTTCTTC
CDR3: CTSSSPVEVRFF
size: few
J: TRBJ2-1
D: -
V: TRBV11-2

DNA: TGTGCCAGCAGTTTTCGACTGAGAACCTACGAGCAGTACTTC
CDR3: CASSFRLRTYEQYF
size: -
J: TRBJ2-7
D: -
V: TRBV28

DNA: TGTGCCAGCAGCCGGACTGGAAACACTGAAGCTCTCTTT
CDR3: CASSRTGNTEALF
size: -
J: TRBJ1-1
D: -
V: TRBV5-8

DNA: TGCGCCAGCAGCTTAGAGATGTCTTCCGAAACTTTCTTT
CDR3: CASSLEMSSETFF
size: -
J: TRBJ1-1
D: -
V: TRBV11-2

DNA: TGTGCCAGCAGCCGCAGACATGGGGGCGCGGGACTAGCGGGAGGGTCAGGCTACAATGAACAGTTCTTC
CDR3: CASSRRHGGAGLAGGSGYNEQFF
size: -
J: TRBJ2-1
D: TRBD2
V: TRBV11-2

DNA: TGCAGCTTCGAAGGAGGGGGGGGCACAGATACGCAGTATTTT
CDR3: CSFEGGGGTDTQYF
size: many
J: TRBJ2-3
D: -
V: TRBV29-1

DNA: TGTGCCGGCAGGCAGACAGGGGGCGCCCACAATGAGCAGTTCTTC
CDR3: CAGRQTGGAHNEQFF
size: few
J: TRBJ2-1
D: TRBD1
V: TRBV28

DNA: TGTGCCTGGAGTGAATATGGGACTACTTTCTACGAGCAATACTTC
CDR3: CAWSEYGTTFYEQYF
size: -
J: TRBJ2-7
D: TRBD2
V: TRBV30

DNA: TGTGCCACCAGCCCGCCCGGCCTAGCGCCCATAGATACGCAGTATTTT
CDR3: CATSPPGLAPIDTQYF
size: -
J: TRBJ2-3
D: -
V: TRBV12-3/TRBV12-4

DNA: TGTGCCAGCAGTCTAAGGGGCAGCATGAACACTGAAGCTTTCTTT
CDR3: CASSLRGSMNTEAFF
size: many
J: TRBJ1-1
D: -
V: TRBV12-3/TRBV12-4

DNA: TGTGCCAGCAGCTTAGGGGGCGACACCGGGGAGCTGTTTTTT
CDR3: CASSLGGDTGELFF
size: many
J: TRBJ2-2
D: TRBD1
V: TRBV5-4

DNA: TGTGCCTGCAGCTTAAGGGGGATGACCTACAATGAGCAGTTCTTC
CDR3: CACSLRGMTYNEQFF
size: -
J: TRBJ2-1
D: -
V: TRBV11-1

DNA: TGTGCCAGCAGCTGGGGACTAGCTGGAGATACGCAGTATTTT
CDR3: CASSWGLAGDTQYF
size: many
J: TRBJ2-3
D: TRBD2
V: TRBV7-9

DNA: TGTGCCAGCAGTCTACCGTCCGGAGAGATCCAGTACTTC
CDR3: CASSLPSGEIQYF
size: -
J: TRBJ2-5
D: -
V: TRBV28

DNA: TGTGCCAGCTCCCCGCGGGACAGGACTGGCCACGAGCAGTACTTC
CDR3: CASSPRDRTGHEQYF
size: -
J: TRBJ2-7
D: TRBD1
V: TRBV28

DNA: TGTGCCAGCATCCTGAGACTAGCTACTCCCTACAATGAGCAGTTCTTC
CDR3: CASILRLATPYNEQFF
size: -
J: TRBJ2-1
D: TRBD2
V: TRBV14

DNA: TGTGCCGGCAGCACCCCGGCCGTCGACACGCAGTATTTT
CDR3: CAGSTPAVDTQYF
size: -
J: TRBJ2-3
D: -
V: TRBV5-4

DNA: TGTGCCAGCAGTTTGGAGGGTTCAGGAAACACCATATATTTT
CDR3: CASSLEGSGNTIYF
size: many
J: TRBJ1-3
D: -
V: TRBV12-3/TRBV12-4

DNA: TGTGCCAGCAGCCGAAAACCGGGACTAGCTACTTACAATGAGCAGTTCTTC
CDR3: CASSRKPGLATYNEQFF
size: many
J: TRBJ2-1
D: TRBD2
V: TRBV5-5

DNA: TGTGACAGCAGCCAAGGAATAGCGGGACGGAATACGCATTATTTT
CDR3: CDSSQGIAGRNTHYF
size: -
J: TRBJ2-3
D: TRBD2
V: TRBV4-2

DNA: TGCGCCAGCAGCTTGGCCCGGCGGGACCAAGAGACCCAGTACTTC
CDR3: CASSLARRDQETQYF
size: many
J: TRBJ2-5
D: -
V: TRBV5-1

DNA: TGCGCCAGCAACTTAGAGTTTGGAGGGACAGATACGCAGTATTTT
CDR3: CASNLEFGGTDTQYF
size: -
J: TRBJ2-3
D: -
V: TRBV11-2

DNA: TGTGCCAGCAGGACACAACCGGAGGAGGGCTACACCTTC
CDR3: CASRTQPEEGYTF
size: many
J: TRBJ1-2
D: -
V: TRBV6-1

DNA: TGTGCCAGCACCCAAGGTCTACACACTGATACGCAGTATTTT
CDR3: CASTQGLHTDTQYF
size: -
J: TRBJ2-3
D: -
V: TRBV11-1

DNA: TGTGCCAGCAGTTACTCGTGGGCCGAGAACACTGAAGCTTTCTTT
CDR3: CASSYSWAENTEAFF
size: many
J: TRBJ1-1
D: -
V: TRBV6-5

DNA: TGTGCCAGCAGCGTAGGGGACGGGAGGCAGCAGTATTTT
CDR3: CASSVGDGRQQYF
size: -
J: TRBJ2-3
D: TRBD2
V: TRBV9

DNA: TGCGCCAGCAGCCTAATCGAAAGCCGCTCTGGGGCCAACGTCCTGACTTTC
CDR3: CASSLIESRSGANVLTF
size: -
J: TRBJ2-6
D: -
V: TRBV4-1